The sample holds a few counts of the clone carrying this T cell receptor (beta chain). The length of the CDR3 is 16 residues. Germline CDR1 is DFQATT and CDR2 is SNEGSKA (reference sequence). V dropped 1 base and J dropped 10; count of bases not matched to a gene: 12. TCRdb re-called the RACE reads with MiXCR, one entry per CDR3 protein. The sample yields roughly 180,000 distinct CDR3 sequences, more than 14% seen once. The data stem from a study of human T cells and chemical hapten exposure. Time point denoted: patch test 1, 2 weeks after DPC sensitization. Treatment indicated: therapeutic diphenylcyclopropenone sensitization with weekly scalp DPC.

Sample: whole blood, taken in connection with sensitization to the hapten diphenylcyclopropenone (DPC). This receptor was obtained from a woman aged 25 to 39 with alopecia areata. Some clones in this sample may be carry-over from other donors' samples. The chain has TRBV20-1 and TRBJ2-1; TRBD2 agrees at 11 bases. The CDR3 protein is CSARAYGTSGRGEQFF. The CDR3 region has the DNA TGCAGTGCTAGAGCCTACGGGACTAGCGGCCGAGGGGAGCAGTTCTTC.